These 5 T cell receptor beta chains were sequenced from one sample in a study of siplizumab effects on memory and regulatory T cells. Their antigen targets remain unknown. Here immunoSEQ multiplex PCR was the method, and the copy in TCRdb shows in-frame clones only, minus some. The sample holds about 3,400 clones; around 57% are singletons and the top ten take about two fifths. Cells from the mixed lymphocyte reaction were cocultured for 6 to 7 days at 37°C. Sequencing was carried out using CFSE-low (dividing) CD8+ T cells sorted from an allogeneic mixed lymphocyte reaction. The receptor source for this set is a human donor in good health; the cells came from an allogeneic mixed lymphocyte reaction. Some clones in this sample may be carry-over from other donors' samples.

A remark on this clone: The junction departs from the called germline gene at one end, perhaps through a read error. Other DNA sequences from this sample encode an identical CDR3 as well. The V gene is TRBV19, the J gene TRBJ1-1; D is unresolved. The germline V gene encodes CDR1 LNHDA and CDR2 SQIVND (reference sequence). The CDR3 covers 13 residues. CDR3 residues: CASSIAEGVEAFF. The CDR3 DNA sequence: TGTGCCAGTAGCATAGCGGAGGGCGTTGAAGCTTTCTTT.

The gene calls are TRBV4-1 and TRBJ2-4, with D perhaps matching TRBD1 (7 bases). Germline loops: CDR1 MGHRA, CDR2 YSYEKL. This CDR3 region has 16 residues. V lost 2 bases to trimming and J lost 1 base, with 12 bases between them. The CDR3 reads CASSQRETGAKNIQYF. DNA for the CDR3: TGCGCCAGCAGCCAACGGGAGACAGGGGCCAAAAACATTCAGTACTTC.

This chain uses TRBV7-9 with TRBJ2-5; D unclear. The tail of the sequence fits TRBJ2-7 better, so the J call may be wrong. The CDR3 consists of 12 residues. Looked up from germline, CDR1 is SEHNR and CDR2 is FQNEAQ (reference sequence). CDR3 sequence: CASSLETYEQYF. The CDR3 nucleotides read TGTGCCAGCAGCTTAGAGACTTACGAGCAGTACTTC.

This clone was detected only a few times. This CDR3 reads CASSIDLRGLAYGYTF. The CDR3 DNA reads as TGTGCCAGTAGTATAGATCTGAGGGGATTGGCATATGGCTACACCTTC. The chain couples TRBV19 to TRBJ1-2, with a tentative D call TRBD1 (5 bases). Trimming left V 0 bases short and J 5 bases short, with 16 bases between. Germline V gene sequence: CDR1 LNHDA, CDR2 SQIVND (reference sequence). The CDR3 consists of 16 residues.

The chain employs TRBV19 and TRBJ2-1; 7 bases agree with TRBD2. The CDR3 is 15 amino acids. V was pared by 3 bases and J by 4 bases, with 6 bases of the junction left unmatched. Germline V gene sequence: CDR1 LNHDA, CDR2 SQIVND (reference sequence). CDR3 sequence reads: CASSIGLAAYNEQFF. In DNA form, the CDR3 reads TGTGCCAGTAGTATCGGCCTAGCGGCGTACAATGAGCAGTTCTTC.